The 24 T cell receptor beta chains presented below share a single source sample, sequenced in a study. One entry per CDR3 protein, called by TCRdb with MiXCR from the 5' RACE reads. The data show roughly 6,000 distinct CDR3 sequences, around 29% seen once. The sample consisted of memory CD4+ T cells sorted from a lymph node. Subset defined: memory CD4+ T cells, CD4+CD45RO+CD25-. These receptors came from a female donor with breast cancer.

The V and J genes are TRBV25-1 and TRBJ2-1, with D unclear. Trimming stripped 6 bases from V and 7 bases from J, with 16 bases between. Germline assignment: CDR1 MGHDK and CDR2 SYGVNS. The CDR3 spans 14 residues. For the CDR3, the DNA is TGTGCCAGCAGGCCATGGGGTAGCCGGAATGAGCAGTTCTTC. Translation gives CASRPWGSRNEQFF.

To note about this clonotype: A much larger clone differs from this one at a single base, so this may be a read error. The gene calls are TRBV20-1 and TRBJ2-2; D unclear. This CDR3 comprises 15 residues. The germline V gene has CDR1 DFQATT and CDR2 SNEGSKA (reference sequence). Trimming took off 2 bases at V and 0 bases at J, with 10 bases between the two ends. The CDR3 protein is CSARQEPPNTGELFF. CDR3 coding DNA: TGCAGTGCTAGACAGGAACCACCGAACACCGGGGAGCTGTTTTTT.

Turning to this clonotype: A much larger clone is a single base away; this may be a read error. V is TRBV25-1 and J is TRBJ2-3, with 9 bases matching TRBD1. The CDR3 is 15 amino acids. Losses at the gene ends were 8 bases for V and 6 bases for J; bases not matched to a gene: 12. Germline CDR1 and CDR2: MGHDK and SYGVNS. The chain's CDR3 is CASGVGTGLLDTQYF. CDR3 bases: TGTGCCAGCGGTGTGGGGACAGGGCTTTTGGATACGCAGTATTTT.

This clonotype was recorded many times. A read error may explain this, as a much larger clone is one base away. The chain uses TRBV7-9 and TRBJ2-1; D remains unclear. Germline lookup yields CDR1 SEHNR and CDR2 FQNEAQ (reference sequence). With 5 bases removed from V and 8 bases from J, the gap between germline ends came to 7 bases. The CDR3 covers 11 residues. CDR3 coding DNA: TGTGCCAGCAGCACTATGCATGAGCAGTTCTTC. Its protein is CASSTMHEQFF.

Note on this clonotype: The conserved closing phenylalanine or tryptophan is absent in this CDR3, likely reflecting a read error. The DNA is left out, because the CDR3 cannot be placed on it with certainty; the CDR3 is given as TCRdb lists it. The chain has TRBV9 and TRBJ1-2. Germline V CDR1 and CDR2: SGDLS, YYNGEE. The CDR3 is 13 residues long, counting both termini. The CDR3 here is CASTGRTIYGHTS.

The chain uses TRBV5-1 and TRBJ1-1, with D maybe TRBD1 (6 bases). Germline assignment: CDR1 SGHRS and CDR2 YFSETQ. V lost 0 bases to trimming and J lost 7 bases, with 13 bases between them. The CDR3 has 14 residues. CDR3 bases: TGCGCCAGCAGCTTGGGGCAGGGGATGAATGAAGCTTTCTTT. Translated: CASSLGQGMNEAFF.

V is TRBV27 and J is TRBJ2-3, with D uncertain. This CDR3 comprises 13 residues. V shed 1 base and J shed 2 bases, with 4 bases lying between them. Germline CDR1 MNHEY, CDR2 SMNVEV (reference sequence). CDR3 region: CASSLFVTDTQYF. The CDR3 nucleotides are TGTGCCAGCAGTTTATTCGTCACAGATACGCAGTATTTT.

This clonotype is judged medium-sized. The gene calls are TRBV18 and TRBJ2-5; D is unclear. Trimming shortened V by 0 bases and J by 2 bases, and 7 bases separated the two germline ends. Germline CDR1 is KGHSH and CDR2 is LQKENI. The CDR3 extends over 14 amino acids. The CDR3 loop reads CASSPPLLQETQYF. For the CDR3, the DNA is TGTGCCAGCTCACCACCGCTGCTGCAAGAGACCCAGTACTTC.

Relative to its sample, this clonotype is medium-sized (0.01 to 0.1%). The chain has TRBV28 and TRBJ2-2, with unresolved D. The germline V and J ends were trimmed by 2 bases and 5 bases, with 3 bases remaining between them. The CDR3 consists of 12 residues. Germline values: CDR1 MDHEN, CDR2 SYDVKM. The CDR3 protein is CASSLTTGELFF. CDR3 sequence (DNA): TGTGCCAGCAGTTTAACTACCGGGGAGCTGTTTTTT.

This clonotype occurred many times. This chain's CDR3 is CSVETVRGWGNEQFF. CDR3 nucleotide sequence: TGCAGCGTTGAAACCGTCCGGGGATGGGGAAATGAGCAGTTCTTC. This sequence joins TRBV29-1 and TRBJ2-1; a weak D match, TRBD2 (5 bases). CDR1 SQVTM and CDR2 ANQGSEA come from the germline V gene. V was pared by 2 bases and J by 7 bases, with 18 bases between. This CDR3 has 15 amino acids.

This clonotype is medium-sized by share. The chain joins TRBV12-3 or TRBV12-4 to TRBJ1-3, with D unclear. The CDR3 totals 15 residues. V shed 3 bases and J shed 0 bases, with 9 bases lying between them. The CDR3 DNA reads as TGTGCCAGCAGTTTCAGTCGGACCTCTGGAAACACCATATATTTT. It encodes CASSFSRTSGNTIYF.

This clonotype was seen at least ten times. The V call is TRBV7-9, the J call TRBJ2-3, with 7 bases lining up with TRBD2. Germline loops: CDR1 SEHNR, CDR2 FQNEAQ (reference sequence). The CDR3 consists of 15 residues. Trimming took 5 bases from V and 2 from J; bases not matched to a gene: 7. In DNA, the CDR3 is TGTGCCAGCAGCCGGGACTACCCTCCCACAGATACGCAGTATTTT. The encoded protein is CASSRDYPPTDTQYF.

This clonotype is labeled as medium-sized (0.01 to 0.1%). The chain combines TRBV7-3 with TRBJ2-1; D remains ambiguous. The CDR3 spans 13 residues. Trimming took 4 bases from V and 6 from J, leaving 10 bases between them. CDR1 and CDR2 from the germline V gene are SGHTA and FQGTGA. The CDR3 spells CASSSAGVNEQFF. The DNA for the CDR3 is TGTGCCAGCAGCTCCGCAGGTGTCAATGAGCAGTTCTTC.

A word on this clonotype: The conserved final phenylalanine or tryptophan is absent from the CDR3, which likely points to a read error. The chain recombines TRBV30 with TRBJ2-1; perhaps TRBD2 as D (6 bases). V lost 3 bases and J 2 bases, leaving 17 bases between the germline ends. The CDR3 runs 16 residues. From germline, CDR1 is GTSNPN and CDR2 SVGIG (reference sequence). CDR3 nucleotide sequence: TGTGCCTGGAGAGTACCGTCCGGGGGTGCCTACAATGAGCAGTTCCTC. Translating gives CAWRVPSGGAYNEQFL.

The table lists this clonotype with a few counts. The rearrangement links TRBV5-1 to TRBJ2-1; 11 positions agree with TRBD2. Germline assignment: CDR1 SGHRS and CDR2 YFSETQ. Losses at the gene ends were 7 bases for V and 5 bases for J; bases not matched to a gene: 5. CDR3 length: 14 amino acids. The CDR3 bases are TGCGCCAGCTACATAGCGGGAGGGAACAATGAGCAGTTCTTC. Translating gives CASYIAGGNNEQFF.

This clonotype was seen a single time. A much more abundant neighbour one base away suggests this may be a read error. This rearrangement joins TRBV7-6 to TRBJ2-7; tentative D call: TRBD1 (6 bases). Per the germline V gene, CDR1 is SGHVS and CDR2 is FNYEAQ. This CDR3 has 14 residues. CDR3 amino acids: CASSLVQGEDEQHF. DNA for the CDR3: TGTGCCAGCAGCTTAGTACAGGGCGAGGACGAGCAGCACTTC.

For this clonotype: Being one base from a much bigger clone, this may be a read error. This sequence joins TRBV7-8 and TRBJ1-1, with a weak D call TRBD1 (5 bases). Germline assignment: CDR1 SGHVS and CDR2 FQNEAQ. The CDR3 extends over 15 amino acids. CDR3 coding DNA: TGTGTCACTTTCGGGGCAGCTGTGATGAACACTGAAGCTTTCTTT. It encodes CVTFGAAVMNTEAFF.

This clonotype has at least ten counts. The chain links TRBV25-1 to TRBJ1-6; tentative D call: TRBD1 (5 bases). Germline values: CDR1 MGHDK, CDR2 SYGVNS. V was clipped by 1 base and J by 5 bases, with 12 bases between them. This CDR3 is built from 16 residues. The CDR3 loop is CASSEFAGRDNSPLHF. CDR3 DNA sequence: TGTGCCAGCAGTGAATTTGCAGGGAGAGATAATTCACCCCTCCACTTT.

By share of the sample, this clonotype is medium-sized. This chain links TRBV18 with TRBJ1-3; D not certain. The germline CDR1 and CDR2 sequences are KGHSH and LQKENI. V gave up 2 bases and J gave up 0 bases, with 11 bases separating them. This CDR3 spans 16 amino acids. The DNA for the CDR3 is TGTGCCAGCTCACCAATGGGCGAATCCTCTGGAAACACCATATATTTT. Protein product: CASSPMGESSGNTIYF.

Points on this clonotype: This may arise from a read error, as a much more abundant clone is one base away. This chain links TRBV12-3 or TRBV12-4 with TRBJ2-1, with 11 positions matching TRBD2. V lost 2 bases and J lost 2; bases outside the gene matches: 14. The CDR3 is made up of 20 amino acids. In DNA form, the CDR3 reads TGTGCCAGCAGTTTAAATGTAGGACTAGCGGGTAACCCCGCCTACAATGAGCAGTTCTTC. Protein product: CASSLNVGLAGNPAYNEQFF.

This clonotype was recorded a few times. CDR3 nucleotide sequence: TGTGCCAGCAGCGATCGGCAGGGGGCGGTTCAGACCGGGGAGCTGTTTTTT. Its translation is CASSDRQGAVQTGELFF. This chain uses TRBV3-1 with TRBJ2-2; 8 bases line up with TRBD1. Germline V gene lookup returns CDR1 LGHDT and CDR2 YNNKEL (reference sequence). The CDR3 loop spans 17 amino acids. Unmatched junction bases numbered 13, after V lost 5 bases and J lost 5 bases.

By frequency in the sample, this clonotype is medium-sized. The gene calls are TRBV24-1 and TRBJ1-2, with 7 nucleotides matching TRBD1. V was clipped by 7 bases and J by 13 bases; unmatched bases: 11. Germline lookup yields CDR1 KGHDR and CDR2 SFDVKD. The CDR3 consists of 12 residues. CDR3 DNA: TGTGCCACCAGGGAGTCGACAGGGATGCTCACCTTC. This codes for CATRESTGMLTF.

The chain combines TRBV7-2 with TRBJ1-5; D possibly corresponds to TRBD1 (5 bases). CDR1 is SGHTA, CDR2 FQGNSA, per germline. Trimming shortened V by 4 bases and J by 12 bases, and 13 bases separated the two germline ends. The CDR3 totals 12 residues. The CDR3 bases are TGTGCCAGCAGCTCGTCGGGACGGTTCCAGCATTTT. Translating gives CASSSSGRFQHF.

This clonotype was counted only a few times. V is TRBV20-1 and J is TRBJ1-3; D remains ambiguous. Germline V CDR1 and CDR2: DFQATT, SNEGSKA (reference sequence). Trimming pared 2 bases from V and 0 bases from J, leaving 8 bases between. The CDR3 runs 14 residues. CDR3 bases: TGCAGTGCTAGATTTGCCAGCTCTGGAAACACCATATATTTT. Translated, it gives CSARFASSGNTIYF.